This entry lists 8 T cell receptor beta chains sequenced from one sample in a study of beta chain features in type 1 diabetes. Of the isolated RNA, all was reverse transcribed, and so the sequenced material was expressed TCRB transcripts. Here immunoSEQ multiplex PCR was the method, and the copy in TCRdb shows in-frame clones only, minus some. The table shows around 710,000 clones, with 12% occurring only once. Study results and caveats: Moderate yet significant TCRB CDR3 shortening was seen in Type 1 diabetes patients in all four CD4+ subsets.

Their recognized antigens are unknown. Sample: naive CD4+ T cells from blood. The receptor source for this set is a man younger than 45 with type 1 diabetes.

The CDR3 DNA follows: TGTGCCAGCATGAGGAGTGGGGGCCCTTCCTACGAGCAGTACTTC. Translation: CASMRSGGPSYEQYF. This rearrangement joins TRBV6-1 to TRBJ2-7; possible D gene TRBD1, 6 bases. V dropped 7 bases and J dropped 1 base, with 17 bases sitting between them. The CDR3 totals 15 residues. The germline V gene has CDR1 MNHNS and CDR2 SASEGT.

This clone showed up just a few times. The V call is TRBV18, the J call TRBJ2-1; D is unresolved. Germline CDR1 is KGHSH and CDR2 is LQKENI. The ends were cut back, 5 bases at V and 8 bases at J, with 7 bases in the middle. This CDR3 has 11 residues. CDR3: CASSISDEQFF. CDR3 nucleotide sequence: TGTGCCAGCTCAATTTCCGATGAGCAGTTCTTC.

This clone was counted only a few times. The CDR3 coding sequence is TGTGCCAGCAGCATCCGGACAGGGGGCTACAATGAGCAGTTCTTC. Translated, it gives CASSIRTGGYNEQFF. This rearrangement joins TRBV9 to TRBJ2-1; 10 bases match TRBD1. Germline V gene data show CDR1 as SGDLS and CDR2 as YYNGEE. The CDR3 is made up of 15 amino acids. The V and J ends lost 4 bases and 3 bases, in that order; junction bases with no gene match: 4.

The chain joins TRBV7-8 to TRBJ2-7; D might be TRBD1 (5 bases). The length of the CDR3 is 15 residues. CDR1 SGHVS and CDR2 FQNEAQ come from the germline V gene. The V gene lost 1 base and the J gene lost 2 bases, with 12 bases spanning the gap. The DNA of the CDR3 is TGTGCCAGCAGCTTAGGGGGCCAAGCTACCTACGAGCAGTACTTC. Translation: CASSLGGQATYEQYF.

This chain uses TRBV28 with TRBJ2-3, with 7 bases that match TRBD2. Germline values: CDR1 MDHEN, CDR2 SYDVKM. With 3 bases clipped from V and 3 bases from J, the junction kept 0 bases outside the gene matches. This CDR3 contains 13 residues. CDR3 amino acids: CASSLRGTDTQYF. The CDR3 DNA reads TGTGCCAGCAGTTTGCGGGGGACAGATACGCAGTATTTT.

V gene TRBV4-3 combines with J gene TRBJ2-5; TRBD2 is a possible D gene (7 bases). In germline, CDR1 is LGHNA, CDR2 YSLEER. V shed 4 bases and J shed 3 bases, with 12 bases lying between them. The CDR3 extends over 14 amino acids. CDR3: CASSRKGGEETQYF. In DNA form, the CDR3 reads TGCGCCAGCAGCCGCAAAGGGGGGGAAGAGACCCAGTACTTC.

The CDR3 nucleotides read TGTGCCAGCAGCTTGTTGACCGATAGCTCCTATAATTCACCCCTCCACTTT. This gives the protein CASSLLTDSSYNSPLHF. V usage is TRBV5-6 and J usage is TRBJ1-6; D not certain. V lost 1 base and J lost 0, with 11 bases in between. Germline V gene sequence: CDR1 SGHDT, CDR2 YYEEEE. This CDR3 has 17 amino acids. The complete variable domain, with remaining parts taken from reference TRBV5-6 and TRBJ1-6, reads DAGVTQSPTHLIKTRGQQVTLRCSPKSGHDTVSWYQQALGQGPQFIFQYYEEEERQRGNFPDRFSGHQFPNYSSELNVNALLLGDSALYLCASSLLTDSSYNSPLHFGNGTRLTVT.

V and J are TRBV29-1 and TRBJ2-1; no clear D. With 3 bases removed from V and 5 bases from J, the gap between germline ends came to 5 bases. The CDR3 has 11 residues. Germline assignment: CDR1 SQVTM and CDR2 ANQGSEA. This CDR3 is CSVDRHNEQFF. CDR3 sequence (DNA): TGCAGCGTTGACCGACACAATGAGCAGTTCTTC.